These 20 T cell receptor beta chains originate from one sample sequenced in a study of cytomegalovirus exposure and HLA in healthy donors. PCR primers comprised 60 Vbeta and 13 Jbeta primers. Measured with immunoSEQ multiplex PCR; TCRdb has only the in-frame clones, and not every one. Of around 180,000 clones listed, about 80% are singletons. Sequenced: PBMCs. These receptors came from a woman in her late teens or twenties in good health and CMV-seropositive.

This sequence joins TRBV5-4 and TRBJ1-2; D is undetermined. V lost 1 base, J lost 8 bases, and 9 bases lay in between. Looked up from germline, CDR1 is SGHNT and CDR2 is YYREEE (reference sequence). The CDR3 runs 12 residues. CDR3 sequence: CASSLNSRGYTF. The CDR3, as DNA: TGTGCCAGCAGCTTGAATTCACGGGGCTACACCTTC.

The chain uses TRBV28 and TRBJ1-2; unclear D gene. The length of the CDR3 is 16 residues. V was cut by 3 bases and J by 1 base, with 15 bases left in between. The germline V gene has CDR1 MDHEN and CDR2 SYDVKM. The DNA of the CDR3 is TGTGCCAGCAGTTTTTTCGGTCGCTCCCTTAACTATGGCTACACCTTC. This translates into CASSFFGRSLNYGYTF.

This chain links TRBV7-3 with TRBJ2-3; D is possibly TRBD1 (5 bases). The CDR3 totals 13 residues. The germline CDR1 and CDR2 sequences are SGHTA and FQGTGA. V lost 5 bases, J lost 2 bases, and 8 bases lay in between. The DNA for the CDR3 is TGTGCCAGCAGCCAGGACAACACAGATACGCAGTATTTT. It is translated as CASSQDNTDTQYF.

This clone showed up just a few times. The chain uses TRBV30 and TRBJ2-3; tentatively, D is TRBD2 (6 bases). Per germline, CDR1 GTSNPN and CDR2 SVGIG (reference sequence). The germline V and J ends were trimmed by 4 bases and 6 bases, with 11 bases remaining between them. CDR3 length: 12 residues. Here the CDR3 DNA reads TGTGCCTGGAACCCCCTAGCGGATACGCAGTATTTT. As protein: CAWNPLADTQYF.

This sequence joins TRBV5-6 and TRBJ1-5; D gene ambiguous. V gave up 4 bases and J gave up 3 bases, with 11 bases separating them. The germline CDR1 and CDR2 sequences are SGHDT and YYEEEE. The CDR3 has 14 amino acids. This chain's CDR3 is CASSLVGYNQPQHF. The DNA of the CDR3 is TGTGCCAGCAGCCTCGTCGGGTACAATCAGCCCCAGCATTTT.

The genes are TRBV5-1 and TRBJ2-1; D ambiguous. The ends were cut back, 1 base at V and 7 bases at J, with 9 bases in the middle. Germline assignment: CDR1 SGHRS and CDR2 YFSETQ. This CDR3 is built from 13 residues. The CDR3 loop is CASSLPIENEQFF. The CDR3 DNA follows: TGCGCCAGCAGCTTGCCTATAGAAAATGAGCAGTTCTTC.

The chain combines TRBV6-6 with TRBJ1-1; 7 nucleotides line up with TRBD1. The junction had 5 bases not matched to a gene; V was cut back by 6 bases and J by 1 base. Looked up from germline, CDR1 is MNHNY and CDR2 is SVGAGI (reference sequence). There are 14 residues in the CDR3. This CDR3 reads CASRQGTSNTEAFF. In DNA form, the CDR3 reads TGTGCCAGCAGACAGGGGACCTCGAACACTGAAGCTTTCTTT.

The rearrangement joins TRBV27 to TRBJ2-6; D is perhaps TRBD1 (5 bases). V was shortened by 5 bases and J by 0 bases, with 17 bases between the two germline ends. The CDR3 extends over 18 amino acids. Germline CDR1 is MNHEY and CDR2 is SMNVEV (reference sequence). The CDR3 sequence: CASSPRQLSPSGANVLTF. The CDR3 bases are TGTGCCAGCAGTCCCCGACAGCTCTCACCCTCTGGGGCCAACGTCCTGACTTTC.

This clone has just a few counts. The chain links TRBV9 to TRBJ1-5; D might be TRBD1 (5 bases). CDR1 SGDLS and CDR2 YYNGEE come from the germline V gene. This CDR3 is built from 16 residues. V dropped 0 bases and J dropped 3 bases, with 13 bases sitting between them. The CDR3: CASSVAQGGINQPQHF. The CDR3 DNA reads TGTGCCAGCAGCGTAGCGCAGGGCGGGATCAATCAGCCCCAGCATTTT.

The chain couples TRBV6-6 to TRBJ1-2, with D possibly being TRBD1 (5 bases). V shed 4 bases and J shed 5 bases, with 14 bases lying between them. Germline V gene sequence: CDR1 MNHNY, CDR2 SVGAGI (reference sequence). CDR3 length: 14 residues. The CDR3 nucleotides read TGTGCCAGCAGTTCCACAGGAGGGCGATATGGCTACACCTTC. Translated, it gives CASSSTGGRYGYTF.

The chain links TRBV28 to TRBJ2-7, with 10 bases that match TRBD1. There are 14 residues in the CDR3. J was trimmed by 4 bases and V by 3 bases; bases with no gene match: 3. CDR1 and CDR2 (germline): MDHEN, SYDVKM. The DNA of the CDR3 is TGTGCCAGCAGTTTCGGGACAGGGGCTTACGAGCAGTACTTC. The encoded protein is CASSFGTGAYEQYF.

The chain couples TRBV6-5 to TRBJ2-7, with D perhaps matching TRBD2 (5 bases). Germline CDR1 MNHEY, CDR2 SVGAGI. The CDR3 runs 14 residues. The V and J ends lost 8 bases and 2 bases respectively, with 16 bases between them. CDR3 sequence (DNA): TGTGCCAGCGAATCGGGGTCCCCTCCCTACGAGCAGTACGTC. Amino acid sequence: CASESGSPPYEQYV.

The rearrangement joins TRBV6-1 to TRBJ2-3; possibly TRBD1 for D (6 bases). CDR3 size: 15 residues. Deletions cut 2 bases from V and 2 bases from J, with 11 bases between. Germline V gene data show CDR1 as MNHNS and CDR2 as SASEGT. The CDR3 nucleotides are TGTGCCAGCAGTGAATTAACAGGGAACACAGATACGCAGTATTTT. It yields the protein CASSELTGNTDTQYF.

The chain recombines TRBV5-1 with TRBJ1-6; D ambiguous. The CDR3 consists of 16 residues. Trimming cost V 0 bases and J 0 bases, with 7 bases left between them. Germline V gene sequence: CDR1 SGHRS, CDR2 YFSETQ. The CDR3 here is CASSLDVISYNSPLHF. The CDR3 region has the DNA TGCGCCAGCAGCTTGGATGTTATCTCCTATAATTCACCCCTCCACTTT.

This clone has just one count. The gene calls are TRBV20-1 and TRBJ2-5, with D possibly being TRBD2 (6 bases). Germline V gene sequence: CDR1 DFQATT, CDR2 SNEGSKA (reference sequence). The CDR3 runs to 11 residues. The ends were cut back, 6 bases at V and 5 bases at J, with 10 bases in the middle. The CDR3 DNA is TGCAGTGCGGGGGGTACTGAGACCCAGTACTTC. Translating gives CSAGGTETQYF.

The chain is built from TRBV4-1 and TRBJ2-3; 9 bases are shared with TRBD2. The CDR3 runs to 17 residues. Germline lookup yields CDR1 MGHRA and CDR2 YSYEKL. J was trimmed by 0 bases and V by 1 base; bases with no gene match: 5. CDR3: CASSQVERGASTDTQYF. The CDR3 nucleotides are TGCGCCAGCAGCCAAGTGGAGCGGGGGGCGAGCACAGATACGCAGTATTTT.

This clone was seen only a few times. The chain uses TRBV7-2 and TRBJ1-1; weak D call: TRBD1 (5 bases). Looked up from germline, CDR1 is SGHTA and CDR2 is FQGNSA. The CDR3 covers 13 residues. Trimming pared 1 base from V and 8 bases from J, leaving 11 bases between. In DNA form, the CDR3 reads TGTGCCAGCAGCTTAGACGGGGGAGCCGAAGCTTTCTTT. Protein product: CASSLDGGAEAFF.

This clone came up once. The chain links TRBV6-6 to TRBJ2-3; a possible D gene is TRBD1 (6 bases). The CDR3 is made up of 15 amino acids. Between the trimmed V and J ends, which lost 2 bases and 0 bases, there was a span of 9 bases. Germline lookup yields CDR1 MNHNY and CDR2 SVGAGI (reference sequence). The CDR3: CASSYQGLSTDTQYF. The CDR3 region has the DNA TGTGCCAGCAGTTACCAGGGGCTAAGCACAGATACGCAGTATTTT.

V and J are TRBV5-1 and TRBJ1-4; D is possibly TRBD1 (5 bases). The CDR3 loop spans 16 amino acids. Germline V lookup: CDR1 SGHRS, CDR2 YFSETQ. The V gene lost 1 base and the J gene lost 4 bases, with 14 bases spanning the gap. CDR3 sequence (DNA): TGCGCCAGCAGCTTGACCTCGGGGACTGGTAATGAAAAACTGTTTTTT. This sequence encodes CASSLTSGTGNEKLFF.

This clone was observed a handful of times. The J gene is TRBJ2-3, the V gene TRBV6-4, with TRBD2 identical over 8 bases. The CDR3 runs to 16 residues. Germline CDR1 is MRHNA and CDR2 is SNTAGT. The junction had 3 bases not matched to a gene; V was cut back by 0 bases and J by 1 base. CDR3: CASSDSSSGGTDTQYF. The CDR3, as DNA: TGTGCCAGCAGTGACTCGAGTAGCGGGGGCACAGATACGCAGTATTTT.